This T cell receptor beta chain was sequenced in a study of blood T cell repertoires in COVID-19. On the study more broadly: Spain, Italy and the United States supplied samples that represented acute and convalescent COVID-19. T cells, B-cell-depleted T cells, or PBMCs supplied cDNA or gDNA.

The CDR3 runs 13 residues. Per germline, CDR1 SNHLY and CDR2 FYNNEI. V was clipped by 7 bases and J by 0 bases, with 9 bases between them. Authors' processing steps: Estimated nucleated cell counts came from reference gene primer amplification. TCRdb's table, derived via immunoSEQ multiplex PCR, lists solely in-frame clones and lacks some. That table supplies the V and J calls and clone size; D and trimming were determined from the DNA. The table includes approximately 150,000 clones, roughly three quarters detected once. The material sequenced was peripheral blood. The chain joins TRBV2 to TRBJ1-1; unclear D gene. This TCR was sampled from a man aged 55 to 70 with acute or convalescent COVID-19. CDR3 in DNA: TGTGCCAGCAAGCGAGATCTGAACACTGAAGCTTTCTTT. Its translation: CASKRDLNTEAFF.